These T cell receptor beta chains were read from a single sample in a study of cytomegalovirus exposure and HLA in healthy donors. TCRdb's table, derived via immunoSEQ multiplex PCR, lists solely in-frame clones and lacks some. This repertoire shows 310,000 or so clones, about 87% found once; its top ten account for about 2%. Sample: PBMCs. These receptors were collected from a woman aged 18-35 years in good health and CMV-seronegative. Both conserved end residues are part of each CDR3. D genes are given only for firm matches. Size is omitted from some rows. Given values are once, few, many or a class for expanded clones.

d_call: NA; j_call: TRBJ1-1; clone_size: NA; v_call: TRBV6-5; cdr3_aa: CASSYAAGPLGTEAFF; cdr3_nt: TGTGCCAGCAGTTACGCCGCGGGACCGTTGGGCACTGAAGCTTTCTTT
d_call: NA; j_call: TRBJ1-5; clone_size: NA; v_call: TRBV23-1; cdr3_aa: CASPARGGQPQHF; cdr3_nt: TGCGCCAGCCCTGCGAGGGGGGGCCAGCCCCAGCATTTT
d_call: NA; j_call: TRBJ1-5; clone_size: once; v_call: TRBV18; cdr3_aa: CASSPREVWPQHF; cdr3_nt: TGTGCCAGCTCACCACGGGAGGTATGGCCCCAGCATTTT
d_call: TRBD1; j_call: TRBJ1-4; clone_size: few; v_call: TRBV5-1; cdr3_aa: CASSRQGTNEKLFF; cdr3_nt: TGCGCCAGCAGCCGACAGGGTACTAATGAAAAACTGTTTTTT
d_call: NA; j_call: TRBJ2-7; clone_size: NA; v_call: TRBV2; cdr3_aa: CASSVDTYYEQYF; cdr3_nt: TGTGCCAGCAGTGTAGACACATACTACGAGCAGTACTTC
d_call: TRBD1; j_call: TRBJ1-2; clone_size: NA; v_call: TRBV7-9; cdr3_aa: CASSLGAGGHGYTF; cdr3_nt: TGTGCCAGCAGCTTAGGCGCAGGGGGGCATGGCTACACCTTC
d_call: NA; j_call: TRBJ1-3; clone_size: NA; v_call: TRBV6-5; cdr3_aa: CASSPGVRGNTIYF; cdr3_nt: TGTGCCAGCAGTCCCGGGGTGAGGGGGAACACCATATATTTT
d_call: TRBD1; j_call: TRBJ2-7; clone_size: NA; v_call: TRBV19; cdr3_aa: CASTGTGLYEQYF; cdr3_nt: TGTGCCAGTACCGGGACAGGGCTGTACGAGCAGTACTTC
d_call: TRBD1; j_call: TRBJ1-1; clone_size: NA; v_call: TRBV7-9; cdr3_aa: CASSLGQGANTEAFF; cdr3_nt: TGTGCCAGCAGCTTAGGTCAGGGGGCAAACACTGAAGCTTTCTTT
d_call: TRBD2; j_call: TRBJ2-7; clone_size: NA; v_call: TRBV19; cdr3_aa: CASSIGSSGGYEQYF; cdr3_nt: TGTGCCAGTAGTATAGGATCTAGCGGGGGGTACGAGCAGTACTTC
d_call: NA; j_call: TRBJ2-2; clone_size: once; v_call: TRBV6-4; cdr3_aa: CASSDSYRDKTGELFF; cdr3_nt: TGTGCCAGCAGTGACTCTTACAGGGATAAGACCGGGGAGCTGTTTTTT
d_call: NA; j_call: TRBJ1-5; clone_size: NA; v_call: TRBV27; cdr3_aa: CATGRIGNPGDNQPQHF; cdr3_nt: TGTGCCACCGGGAGGATAGGGAACCCTGGAGATAATCAGCCCCAGCATTTT
d_call: NA; j_call: TRBJ1-1; clone_size: NA; v_call: TRBV19; cdr3_aa: CASSRSGSQRDAFF; cdr3_nt: TGTGCCAGTAGTAGGTCGGGCAGCCAGCGGGACGCTTTCTTT
d_call: TRBD2; j_call: TRBJ2-5; clone_size: NA; v_call: TRBV6-1; cdr3_aa: CASRKPGLAQETQYF; cdr3_nt: TGTGCCAGTAGGAAACCGGGACTAGCGCAAGAGACCCAGTACTTC
d_call: TRBD2; j_call: TRBJ2-2; clone_size: NA; v_call: TRBV7-8; cdr3_aa: CASSQGLAGYYNTGELFF; cdr3_nt: TGTGCCAGCAGCCAGGGACTAGCGGGGTACTACAACACCGGGGAGCTGTTTTTT
d_call: NA; j_call: TRBJ2-1; clone_size: NA; v_call: TRBV2; cdr3_aa: CASSVETHEQFF; cdr3_nt: TGTGCCAGCAGTGTGGAGACGCATGAGCAGTTCTTC
d_call: NA; j_call: TRBJ1-2; clone_size: NA; v_call: TRBV6-5; cdr3_aa: CASSELLYGYTF; cdr3_nt: TGTGCCAGCAGTGAACTTCTCTATGGCTACACCTTC
d_call: NA; j_call: TRBJ1-6; clone_size: NA; v_call: TRBV6-1; cdr3_aa: CASSERDSYNSPLHF; cdr3_nt: TGTGCCAGCAGTGAGCGGGACTCCTATAATTCACCCCTCCACTTT
d_call: TRBD1; j_call: TRBJ1-6; clone_size: NA; v_call: TRBV10-3; cdr3_aa: CATWTGKSSYNSPLHF; cdr3_nt: TGTGCCACCTGGACAGGGAAGAGCTCCTATAATTCACCCCTCCACTTT
d_call: NA; j_call: TRBJ2-1; clone_size: NA; v_call: TRBV5-1; cdr3_aa: CASSPPSVSGATWEQFF; cdr3_nt: TGCGCCAGCAGCCCGCCCTCGGTCTCGGGTGCGACCTGGGAGCAGTTCTTC
d_call: TRBD1; j_call: TRBJ1-2; clone_size: NA; v_call: TRBV6-5; cdr3_aa: CASSYSYGQGALGYTF; cdr3_nt: TGTGCCAGCAGTTACTCGTACGGACAGGGGGCGCTAGGCTACACCTTC
d_call: NA; j_call: TRBJ2-7; clone_size: NA; v_call: TRBV10-3; cdr3_aa: CATAGVSSYEQYF; cdr3_nt: TGTGCCACCGCCGGGGTGAGCTCCTACGAGCAGTACTTC
d_call: NA; j_call: TRBJ2-7; clone_size: NA; v_call: TRBV6-5; cdr3_aa: CASSRDSYEQYF; cdr3_nt: TGTGCCAGCAGCCGCGACAGCTACGAGCAGTACTTC
d_call: NA; j_call: TRBJ2-2; clone_size: NA; v_call: TRBV9; cdr3_aa: CASSSRSDTGELFF; cdr3_nt: TGTGCCAGCAGCTCACGTAGTGACACCGGGGAGCTGTTTTTT
d_call: TRBD2; j_call: TRBJ2-3; clone_size: NA; v_call: TRBV4-1; cdr3_aa: CASRPGLADTDTQYF; cdr3_nt: TGCGCCAGCAGACCGGGACTAGCGGACACAGATACGCAGTATTTT
d_call: NA; j_call: TRBJ1-1; clone_size: NA; v_call: TRBV19; cdr3_aa: CASSTGTGYTEAFF; cdr3_nt: TGTGCCAGTAGTACAGGTACAGGGTACACTGAAGCTTTCTTT